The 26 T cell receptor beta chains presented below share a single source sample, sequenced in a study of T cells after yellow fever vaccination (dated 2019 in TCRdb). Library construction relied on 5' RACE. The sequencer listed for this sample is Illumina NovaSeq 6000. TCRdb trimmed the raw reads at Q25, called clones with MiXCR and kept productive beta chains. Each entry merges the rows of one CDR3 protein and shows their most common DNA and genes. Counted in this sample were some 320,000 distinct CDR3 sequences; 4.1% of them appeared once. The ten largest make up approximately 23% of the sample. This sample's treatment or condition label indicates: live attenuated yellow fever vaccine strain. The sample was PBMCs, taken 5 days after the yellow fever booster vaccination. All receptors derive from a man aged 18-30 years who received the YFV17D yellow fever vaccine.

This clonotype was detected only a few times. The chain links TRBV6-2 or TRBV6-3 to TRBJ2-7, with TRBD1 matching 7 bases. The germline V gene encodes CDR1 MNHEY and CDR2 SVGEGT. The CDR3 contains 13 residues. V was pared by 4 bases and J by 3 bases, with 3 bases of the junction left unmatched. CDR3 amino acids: CASSWGQIYEQYV. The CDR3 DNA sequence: TGTGCCAGCAGTTGGGGACAGATCTACGAGCAGTACGTC.

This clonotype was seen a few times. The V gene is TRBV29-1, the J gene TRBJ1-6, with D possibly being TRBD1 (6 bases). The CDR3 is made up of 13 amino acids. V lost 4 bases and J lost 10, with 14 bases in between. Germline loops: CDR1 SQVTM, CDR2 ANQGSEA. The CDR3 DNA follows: TGCAGCGTTGCAACGGGCAGGGGCTCACCCCTCCACTTT. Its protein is CSVATGRGSPLHF.

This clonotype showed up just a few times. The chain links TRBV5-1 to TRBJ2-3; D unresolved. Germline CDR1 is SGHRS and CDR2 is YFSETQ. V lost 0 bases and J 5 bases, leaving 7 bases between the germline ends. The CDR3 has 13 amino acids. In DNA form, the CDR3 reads TGCGCCAGCAGCTTGGCCGTACAAGATACGCAGTATTTT. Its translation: CASSLAVQDTQYF.

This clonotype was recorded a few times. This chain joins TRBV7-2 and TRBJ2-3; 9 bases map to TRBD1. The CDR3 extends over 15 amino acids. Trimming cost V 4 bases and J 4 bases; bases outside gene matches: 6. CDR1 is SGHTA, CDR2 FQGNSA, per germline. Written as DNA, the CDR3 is TGTGCCAGCAGCTCCACAGGGGGCTGGGCAGATACGCAGTATTTT. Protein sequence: CASSSTGGWADTQYF.

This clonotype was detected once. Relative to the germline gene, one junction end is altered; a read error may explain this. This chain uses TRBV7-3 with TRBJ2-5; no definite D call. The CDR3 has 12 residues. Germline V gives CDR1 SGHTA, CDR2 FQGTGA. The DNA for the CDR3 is TGTGACAGCAGCGACTCACAAGAGACCCAGTACTTC. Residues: CDSSDSQETQYF.

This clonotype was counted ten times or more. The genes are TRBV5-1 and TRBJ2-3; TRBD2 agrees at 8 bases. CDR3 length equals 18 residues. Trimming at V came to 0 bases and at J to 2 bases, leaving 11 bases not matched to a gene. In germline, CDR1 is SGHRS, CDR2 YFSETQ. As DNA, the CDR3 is TGCGCCAGCAGCTTGGTCGGGGTCTTCGGGGGGGACACAGATACGCAGTATTTT. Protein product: CASSLVGVFGGDTDTQYF.

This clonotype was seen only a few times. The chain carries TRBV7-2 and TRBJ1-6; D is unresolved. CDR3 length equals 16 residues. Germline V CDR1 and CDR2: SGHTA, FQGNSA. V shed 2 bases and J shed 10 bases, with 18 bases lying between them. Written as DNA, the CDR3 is TGTGCCAGCAGCTTAACGTTCTACAGCAAGGGATCACCCCTCCACTTT. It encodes CASSLTFYSKGSPLHF.

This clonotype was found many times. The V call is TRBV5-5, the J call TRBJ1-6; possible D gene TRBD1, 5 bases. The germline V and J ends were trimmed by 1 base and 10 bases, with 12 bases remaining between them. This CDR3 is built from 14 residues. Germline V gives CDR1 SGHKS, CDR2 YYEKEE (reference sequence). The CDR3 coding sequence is TGTGCCAGCAGCTTGTATGAGGGGTCCTCACCCCTCCACTTT. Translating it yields CASSLYEGSSPLHF.

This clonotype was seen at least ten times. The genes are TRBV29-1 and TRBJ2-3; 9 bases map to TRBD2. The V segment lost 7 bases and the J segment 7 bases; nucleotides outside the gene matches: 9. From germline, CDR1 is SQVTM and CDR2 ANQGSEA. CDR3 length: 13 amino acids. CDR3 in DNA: TGCAGCGCATGGGGACTAGCCCCTAATACGCAGTATTTT. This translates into CSAWGLAPNTQYF.

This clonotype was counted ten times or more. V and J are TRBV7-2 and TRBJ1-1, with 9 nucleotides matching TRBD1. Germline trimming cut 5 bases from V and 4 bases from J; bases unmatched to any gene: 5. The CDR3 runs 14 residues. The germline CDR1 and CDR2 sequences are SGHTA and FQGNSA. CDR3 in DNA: TGTGCCAGCAGCCTGTGGGACAGGGCCACTGAAGCTTTCTTT. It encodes CASSLWDRATEAFF.

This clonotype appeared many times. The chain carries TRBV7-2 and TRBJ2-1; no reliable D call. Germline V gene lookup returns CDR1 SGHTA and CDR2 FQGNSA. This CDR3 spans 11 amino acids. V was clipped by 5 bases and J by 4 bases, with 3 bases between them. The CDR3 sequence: CASSNYNEQFF. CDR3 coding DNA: TGTGCCAGCAGCAATTACAATGAGCAGTTCTTC. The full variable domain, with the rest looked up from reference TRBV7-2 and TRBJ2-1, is GAGVSQSPSNKVTEKGKDVELRCDPISGHTALYWYRQSLGQGLEFLIYFQGNSAPDKSGLPSDRFSAERTGGSVSTLTIQRTQQEDSAVYLCASSNYNEQFFGPGTRLTVL.

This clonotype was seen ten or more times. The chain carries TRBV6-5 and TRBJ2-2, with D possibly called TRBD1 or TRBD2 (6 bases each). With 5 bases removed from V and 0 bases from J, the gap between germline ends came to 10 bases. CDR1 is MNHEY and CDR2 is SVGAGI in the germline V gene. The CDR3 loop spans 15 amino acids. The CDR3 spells CASSRGTPNTGELFF. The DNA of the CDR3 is TGTGCCAGCAGTCGCGGGACACCGAACACCGGGGAGCTGTTTTTT.

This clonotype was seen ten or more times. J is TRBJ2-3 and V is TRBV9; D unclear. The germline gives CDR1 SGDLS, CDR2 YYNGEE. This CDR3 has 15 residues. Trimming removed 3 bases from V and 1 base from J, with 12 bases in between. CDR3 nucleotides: TGTGCCAGCAGCGAACCTCCCTTCGGCACAGATACGCAGTATTTT. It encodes CASSEPPFGTDTQYF. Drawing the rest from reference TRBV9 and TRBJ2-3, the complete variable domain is DSGVTQTPKHLITATGQRVTLRCSPRSGDLSVYWYQQSLDQGLQFLIQYYNGEERAKGNILERFSAQQFPDLHSELNLSSLELGDSALYFCASSEPPFGTDTQYFGPGTRLTVL.

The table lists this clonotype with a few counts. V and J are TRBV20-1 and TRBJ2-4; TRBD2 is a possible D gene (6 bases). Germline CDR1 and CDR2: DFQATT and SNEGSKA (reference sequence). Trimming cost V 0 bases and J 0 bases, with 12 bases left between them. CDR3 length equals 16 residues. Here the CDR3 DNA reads TGCAGTGCTAGAGATGGGGGGACGAAAGCCAAAAACATTCAGTACTTC. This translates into CSARDGGTKAKNIQYF.

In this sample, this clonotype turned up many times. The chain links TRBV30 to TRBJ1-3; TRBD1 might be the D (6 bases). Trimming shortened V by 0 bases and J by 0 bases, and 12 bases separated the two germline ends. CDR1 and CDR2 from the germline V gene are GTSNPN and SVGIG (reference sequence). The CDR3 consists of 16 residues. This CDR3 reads CAWSVLGDISGNTIYF. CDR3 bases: TGTGCCTGGAGTGTACTGGGGGACATCTCTGGAAACACCATATATTTT.

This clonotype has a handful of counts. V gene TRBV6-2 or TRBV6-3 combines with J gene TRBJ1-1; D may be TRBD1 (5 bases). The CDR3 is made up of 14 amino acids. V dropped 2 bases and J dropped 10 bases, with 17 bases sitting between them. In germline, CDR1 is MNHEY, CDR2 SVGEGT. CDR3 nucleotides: TGTGCCAGCAGTTACGTGGGGACGACCCTCCTAGCTTTCTTT. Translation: CASSYVGTTLLAFF.

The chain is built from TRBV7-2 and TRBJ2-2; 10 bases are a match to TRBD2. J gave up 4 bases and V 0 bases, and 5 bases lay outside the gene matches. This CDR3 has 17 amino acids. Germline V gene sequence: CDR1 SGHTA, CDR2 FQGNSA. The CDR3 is CASSLAASGGFTGELFF. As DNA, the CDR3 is TGTGCCAGCAGCTTAGCGGCTAGCGGGGGATTCACCGGGGAGCTGTTTTTT.

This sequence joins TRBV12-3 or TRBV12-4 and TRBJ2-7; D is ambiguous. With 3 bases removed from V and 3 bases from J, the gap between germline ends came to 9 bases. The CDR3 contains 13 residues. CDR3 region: CASSFGEFYEQYF. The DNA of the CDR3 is TGTGCCAGCAGTTTCGGAGAGTTCTACGAGCAGTACTTC.

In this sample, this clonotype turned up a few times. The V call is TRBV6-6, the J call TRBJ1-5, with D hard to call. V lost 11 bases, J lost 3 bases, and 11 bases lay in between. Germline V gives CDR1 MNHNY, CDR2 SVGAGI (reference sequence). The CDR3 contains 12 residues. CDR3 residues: CAGAGFNQPQHF. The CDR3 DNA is TGTGCCGGCGCGGGATTCAATCAGCCCCAGCATTTT.

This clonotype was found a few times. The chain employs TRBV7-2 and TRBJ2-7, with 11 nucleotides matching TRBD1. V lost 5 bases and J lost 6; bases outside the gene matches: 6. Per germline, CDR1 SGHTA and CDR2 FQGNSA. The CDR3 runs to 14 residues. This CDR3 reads CASSTGTGGREQYF. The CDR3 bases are TGTGCCAGCAGCACCGGGACAGGGGGACGCGAGCAGTACTTC.

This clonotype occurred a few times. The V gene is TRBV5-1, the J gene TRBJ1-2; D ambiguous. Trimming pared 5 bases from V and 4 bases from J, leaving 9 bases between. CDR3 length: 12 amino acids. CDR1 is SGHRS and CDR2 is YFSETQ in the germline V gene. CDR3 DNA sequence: TGCGCCAGCAGTTCGTATGCCTATGGCTACACCTTC. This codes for CASSSYAYGYTF.

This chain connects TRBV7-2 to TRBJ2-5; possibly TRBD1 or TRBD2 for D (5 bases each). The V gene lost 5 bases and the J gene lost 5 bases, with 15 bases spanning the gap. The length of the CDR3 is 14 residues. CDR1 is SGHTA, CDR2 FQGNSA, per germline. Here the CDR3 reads CASSGRRGVETQYF. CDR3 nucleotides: TGTGCCAGCAGCGGACGAAGAGGGGTGGAGACCCAGTACTTC.

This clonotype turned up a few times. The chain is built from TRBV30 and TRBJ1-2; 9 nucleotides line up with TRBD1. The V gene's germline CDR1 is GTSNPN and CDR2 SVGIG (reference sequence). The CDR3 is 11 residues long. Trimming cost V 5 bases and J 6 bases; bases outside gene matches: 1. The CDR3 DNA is TGTGCCTGGGGACAGGGGAATGGCTACACCTTC. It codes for CAWGQGNGYTF.

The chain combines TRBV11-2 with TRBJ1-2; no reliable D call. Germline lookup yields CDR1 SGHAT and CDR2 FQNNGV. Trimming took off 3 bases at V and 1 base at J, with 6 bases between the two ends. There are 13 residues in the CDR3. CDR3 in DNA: TGTGCCAGCAGCTTTAGCAGTAACTATGGCTACACCTTC. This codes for CASSFSSNYGYTF.

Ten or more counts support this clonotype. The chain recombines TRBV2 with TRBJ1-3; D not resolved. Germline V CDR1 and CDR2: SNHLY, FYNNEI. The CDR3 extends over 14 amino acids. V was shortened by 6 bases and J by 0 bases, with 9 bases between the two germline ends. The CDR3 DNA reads TGTGCCAGCAGAGTACAGAGCTCTGGAAACACCATATATTTT. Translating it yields CASRVQSSGNTIYF.

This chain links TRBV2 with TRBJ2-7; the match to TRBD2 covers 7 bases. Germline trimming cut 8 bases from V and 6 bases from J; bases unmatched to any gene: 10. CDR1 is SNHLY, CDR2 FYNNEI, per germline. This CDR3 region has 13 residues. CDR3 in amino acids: CASGRGSRGEQYF. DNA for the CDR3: TGTGCCAGCGGGAGGGGTAGTAGGGGCGAGCAGTACTTC.